The entry below gives a single T cell receptor beta chain sequence along with its context. Its recognized antigen is unknown. The record has no base qualities; no much larger clone is one base away. Spanning cysteine to phenylalanine, the CDR3 consists of 13 amino acids. Just CDR3 DNA is preserved here, 39 bases in frame from base 1. CDR1 and CDR2 are drawn from the germline V gene: SNHLY, FYNNEI. Trimming at the junction amounts to 4 bases on V and 10 bases on J, and the germline ends lie 14 bases apart. This sample was taken from a study of control samples from healthy donors and cancer patients (TCRdb year 2020). Libraries came from the immunoSEQ multiplex PCR assay. Drawn from immuneACCESS, this table holds only the in-frame rearrangements with V and J called that TCRdb kept. Clones are partly lost; checked studies trace under half to an unresolved V gene and leave the rest unexplained. Counted in this sample were 150,000 to 200,000 clones; 80% to 95% of them appeared once. Jointly, the top ten make up approximately 0.7% of the sample.

The clonotype originates from a woman aged 30 to 39 in good health. The V gene is TRBV2 and the J gene is TRBJ2-1; TRBD2 is a possible D gene, resting on 5 matching bases. The sample was blood. This receptor carries the CDR3 CASSARGDSEQFF. In nucleotides, the sequence is TGTGCCAGCAGTGCCCGGGGTGATAGCGAGCAGTTCTTC.